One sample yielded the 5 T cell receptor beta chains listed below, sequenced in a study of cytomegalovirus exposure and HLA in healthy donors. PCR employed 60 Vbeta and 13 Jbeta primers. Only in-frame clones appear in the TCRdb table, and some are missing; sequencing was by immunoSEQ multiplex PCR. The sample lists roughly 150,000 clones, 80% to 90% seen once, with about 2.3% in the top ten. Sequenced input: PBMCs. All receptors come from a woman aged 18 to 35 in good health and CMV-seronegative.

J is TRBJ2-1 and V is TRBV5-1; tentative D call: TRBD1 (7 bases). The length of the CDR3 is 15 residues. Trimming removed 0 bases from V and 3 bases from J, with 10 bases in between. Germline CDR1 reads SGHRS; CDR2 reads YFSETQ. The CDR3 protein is CASSLGQGGYNEQFF. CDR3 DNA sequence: TGCGCCAGCAGCTTGGGACAGGGAGGCTACAATGAGCAGTTCTTC.

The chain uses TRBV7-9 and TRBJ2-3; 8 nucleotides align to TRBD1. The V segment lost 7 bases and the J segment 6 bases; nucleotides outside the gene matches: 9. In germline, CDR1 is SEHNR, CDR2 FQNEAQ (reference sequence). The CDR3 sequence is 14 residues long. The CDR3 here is CASTVSQGADTQYF. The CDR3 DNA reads TGTGCCAGCACCGTAAGCCAGGGGGCTGATACGCAGTATTTT.

CDR3 sequence (DNA): TGCGCCAGCAGCCCCTCGGGGGCTAGCGGGGGGGAGCAGTTCTTC. It encodes CASSPSGASGGEQFF. The chain couples TRBV4-3 to TRBJ2-1; 11 bases line up with TRBD2. Looked up from germline, CDR1 is LGHNA and CDR2 is YSLEER. Losses at the gene ends were 4 bases for V and 10 bases for J; bases not matched to a gene: 9. This CDR3 has 15 residues.

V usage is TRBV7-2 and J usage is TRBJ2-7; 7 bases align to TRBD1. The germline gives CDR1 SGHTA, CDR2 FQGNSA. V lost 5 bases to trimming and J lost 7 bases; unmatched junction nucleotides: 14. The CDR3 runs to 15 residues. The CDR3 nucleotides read TGTGCCAGCAGCCCGGTTCGGGACAGCCCTGGGGAGCAGTACTTC. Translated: CASSPVRDSPGEQYF.

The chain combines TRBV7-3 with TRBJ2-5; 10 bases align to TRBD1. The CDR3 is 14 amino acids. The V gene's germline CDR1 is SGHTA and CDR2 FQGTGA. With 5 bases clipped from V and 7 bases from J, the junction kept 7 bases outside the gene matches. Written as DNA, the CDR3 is TGTGCCAGCAGCCCCGGGACAGGGGTAGGGACCCAGTACTTC. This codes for CASSPGTGVGTQYF.